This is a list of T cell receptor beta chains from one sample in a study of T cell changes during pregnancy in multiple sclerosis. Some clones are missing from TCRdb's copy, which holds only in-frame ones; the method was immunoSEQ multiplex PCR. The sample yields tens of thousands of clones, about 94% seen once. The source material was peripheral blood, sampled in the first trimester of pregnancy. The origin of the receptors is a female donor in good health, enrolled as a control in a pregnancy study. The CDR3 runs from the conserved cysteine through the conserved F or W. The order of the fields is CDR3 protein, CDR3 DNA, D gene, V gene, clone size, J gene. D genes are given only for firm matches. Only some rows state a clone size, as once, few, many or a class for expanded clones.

CASSERPGTPYF TGTGCCAGCAGTGAGAGGCCCGGGACTCCGTACTTC . TRBV6-1 . TRBJ2-4
CAAGRKDTSEQYF TGTGCCGCGGGGCGAAAGGATACCTCCGAGCAGTACTTC . TRBV6-1 . TRBJ2-7
CASSLTQGGGDTQYF TGTGCCAGCAGTTTGACCCAGGGGGGAGGAGATACGCAGTATTTT . TRBV27 . TRBJ2-3
CASTWRLEQYF TGTGCCAGCACCTGGCGGCTCGAGCAGTACTTC . TRBV25-1 . TRBJ2-7
CASSLGRLNTEAFF TGTGCCAGCAGCTTAGGGCGGTTGAACACTGAAGCTTTCTTT . TRBV7-9 . TRBJ1-1
CASSPGQGTDTQYF TGCGCCAGCAGCCCGGGACAGGGAACAGATACGCAGTATTTT TRBD1 TRBV5-1 . TRBJ2-3
CSVGLAGVAQYF TGCAGCGTTGGACTAGCGGGAGTCGCGCAGTATTTT TRBD2 TRBV29-1 . TRBJ2-3
CASSLVYTQNTEAFF TGTGCCAGCAGCTTAGTTTATACTCAGAACACTGAAGCTTTCTTT . TRBV7-2 . TRBJ1-1
CASSPPVSSYEQYF TGTGCCAGCAGCCCTCCCGTGTCCTCCTACGAGCAGTACTTC . TRBV7-9 . TRBJ2-7
CASSPQQGSEQYF TGTGCCAGCAGTCCCCAACAGGGCAGCGAGCAGTACTTC . TRBV27 once TRBJ2-7
CASSPGSGRAYNEQFF TGTGCCAGCAGCCCCGGGAGCGGGAGGGCCTACAATGAGCAGTTCTTC TRBD2 TRBV13 . TRBJ2-1
CASTGGGRETQYF TGTGCCAGTACAGGGGGCGGACGAGAGACCCAGTACTTC TRBD1 TRBV28 . TRBJ2-5
CASMPRAGHYNEQFF TGTGCCAGCATGCCCCGAGCGGGACACTACAATGAGCAGTTCTTC . TRBV6-5 . TRBJ2-1
CASSPGLAGYEQYF TGTGCCAGCTCACCTGGGCTAGCGGGATACGAGCAGTACTTC TRBD2 TRBV18 . TRBJ2-7
CASSQEGWMGEQFF TGTGCCAGCAGTCAAGAGGGGTGGATGGGTGAGCAGTTCTTC . TRBV6-1 . TRBJ2-1
CASSLSRLAGEQYF TGTGCCAGCAGCTTGAGTAGACTAGCGGGGGAGCAGTACTTC TRBD2 TRBV5-5 . TRBJ2-7
CASSQPEKSAQYF TGTGCCAGCAGCCAGCCTGAGAAGTCGGCCCAGTACTTC . TRBV4-2 . TRBJ2-5
CASSSTGNTGELFF TGTGCCAGCAGCTCGACAGGGAACACCGGGGAGCTGTTTTTT . TRBV7-9 . TRBJ2-2
CASGNTGGSGYTF TGTGCCAGCGGAAATACAGGGGGCTCTGGCTACACCTTC TRBD1 TRBV25-1 . TRBJ1-2
CAISAQGAANYGYTF TGTGCCATCAGTGCACAGGGGGCGGCCAACTATGGCTACACCTTC TRBD1 TRBV10-3 . TRBJ1-2
CAISADREDQPQHF TGTGCCATCAGTGCAGACAGGGAGGATCAGCCCCAGCATTTT TRBD1 TRBV10-3 . TRBJ1-5
CASSPQQGAADTQYF TGTGCCAGCAGTCCACAACAGGGGGCCGCAGATACGCAGTATTTT TRBD1 TRBV27 once TRBJ2-3
CASSQSDRGNEQYF TGTGCCAGCAGCCAATCAGACAGGGGGAACGAGCAGTACTTC TRBD1 TRBV25-1 . TRBJ2-7
CASNYGGTSTDTQYF TGCGCCAGCAACTACGGCGGGACTAGCACAGATACGCAGTATTTT . TRBV5-1 . TRBJ2-3
CASSLVPGSGDTGELFF TGTGCCAGCAGCTTAGTCCCCGGGAGCGGCGACACCGGGGAGCTGTTTTTT . TRBV13 . TRBJ2-2
CASSSYTGRETQYF TGTGCCAGCAGCTCCTATACAGGGAGAGAGACCCAGTACTTC . TRBV7-8 . TRBJ2-5
CASSTGLAGNYEQYF TGTGCCAGCAGTACAGGACTAGCGGGAAACTACGAGCAGTACTTC . TRBV21-1 . TRBJ2-7
CASSIPSGPYNEQFF TGTGCCAGTAGTATTCCTAGCGGGCCCTACAATGAGCAGTTCTTC TRBD2 TRBV19 . TRBJ2-1
CASLAENTYEQYF TGTGCCAGCCTAGCCGAGAACACCTACGAGCAGTACTTC . TRBV6-1 . TRBJ2-7
CASSAPHRGATGELFF TGCGCCAGCAGCGCACCCCACAGGGGCGCCACCGGGGAGCTGTTTTTT TRBD1 TRBV4-1 . TRBJ2-2
CASSPFRVVTEAFF TGTGCCAGCAGCCCCTTCAGGGTCGTCACTGAAGCTTTCTTT . TRBV11-2 once TRBJ1-1
CATSRDLPGDSGSNYEQYF TGTGCCACCAGCAGAGATCTACCGGGGGATAGCGGGAGTAACTACGAGCAGTACTTC TRBD2 TRBV15 . TRBJ2-7
CASSQTGLTEAFF TGTGCCAGCAGTCAGACAGGATTAACTGAAGCTTTCTTT . TRBV7-2 . TRBJ1-1
CASSGGDRAEAFF TGCGCCAGCAGCGGGGGGGATAGGGCTGAAGCTTTCTTT . TRBV5-1 few TRBJ1-1
CASSSDAGTGRTDTQYF TGTGCCAGCAGCTCCGACGCCGGGACAGGTCGCACAGATACGCAGTATTTT TRBD1 TRBV7-9 . TRBJ2-3
CASSPQVSYEQYF TGTGCCAGCAGTCCACAGGTGTCCTACGAGCAGTACTTC . TRBV27 . TRBJ2-7
CASSQGGAGELFF TGTGCCAGCAGCCAGGGAGGGGCCGGGGAGCTGTTTTTT TRBD2 TRBV6-5 . TRBJ2-2
CSVGEEGRLMNTEAFF TGCAGCGTTGGTGAGGAGGGAAGACTCATGAACACTGAAGCTTTCTTT . TRBV29-1 few TRBJ1-1
CASSDGRGSYEQYF TGTGCCAGCAGTGATGGGCGGGGCTCCTACGAGCAGTACTTC . TRBV2 . TRBJ2-7
CASSLGTGVTEQYF TGTGCCAGCAGTCTCGGGACAGGCGTTACAGAGCAGTACTTC TRBD1 TRBV5-6 . TRBJ2-7